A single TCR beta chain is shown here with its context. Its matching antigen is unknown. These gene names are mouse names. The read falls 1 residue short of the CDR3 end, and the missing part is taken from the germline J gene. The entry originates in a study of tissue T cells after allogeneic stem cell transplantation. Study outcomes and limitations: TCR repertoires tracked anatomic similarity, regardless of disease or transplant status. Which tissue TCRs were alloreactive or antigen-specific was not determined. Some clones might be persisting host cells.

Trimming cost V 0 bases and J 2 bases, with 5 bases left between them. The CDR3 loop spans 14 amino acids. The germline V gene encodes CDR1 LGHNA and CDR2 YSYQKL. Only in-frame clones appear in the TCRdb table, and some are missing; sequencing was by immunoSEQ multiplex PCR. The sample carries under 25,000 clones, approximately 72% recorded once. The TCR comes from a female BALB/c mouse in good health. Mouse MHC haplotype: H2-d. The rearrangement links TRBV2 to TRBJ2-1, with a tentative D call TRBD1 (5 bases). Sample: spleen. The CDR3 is CASSQDRDYAEQFF. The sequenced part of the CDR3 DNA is TGTGCCAGCAGCCAAGACAGGGACTATGCTGAGCAGTTC.